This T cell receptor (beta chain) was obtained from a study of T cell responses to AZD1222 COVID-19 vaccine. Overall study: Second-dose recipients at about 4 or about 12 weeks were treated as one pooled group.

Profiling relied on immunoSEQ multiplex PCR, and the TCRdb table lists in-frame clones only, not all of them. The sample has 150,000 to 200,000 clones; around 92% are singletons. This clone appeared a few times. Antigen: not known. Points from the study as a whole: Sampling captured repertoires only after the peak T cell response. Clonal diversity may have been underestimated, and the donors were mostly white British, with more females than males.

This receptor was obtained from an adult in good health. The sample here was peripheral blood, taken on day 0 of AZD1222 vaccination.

CDR3 coding DNA: TGTGCCAGCAGTTACTCTGGTCCTGAGCAGTTCTTC. It codes for CASSYSGPEQFF. The J gene is TRBJ2-1, the V gene TRBV6-2 or TRBV6-3; D ambiguous. This CDR3 has 12 residues. V was cut by 0 bases and J by 9 bases, with 6 bases left in between. Germline V gene data show CDR1 as MNHEY and CDR2 as SVGEGT.